Shown below are 29 T cell receptor beta chains from a single sample sequenced in a study of T cell repertoires in cytomegalovirus infection. TCRdb used MiXCR to reprocess the reads, holding one entry per CDR3 protein. The sample carries approximately 500,000 distinct CDR3 sequences, about 30% recorded once. Sequencing was carried out using PBMCs. These receptors were taken from a human donor in good health (CMV status not recorded). Some clones in this sample may be carry-over from other donors' samples.

This rearrangement joins TRBV30 to TRBJ2-7, with 7 bases that match TRBD1. V trimming: 1 base; J trimming: 5 bases; junction bases outside the gene matches: 5. This CDR3 spans 13 amino acids. From germline, CDR1 is GTSNPN and CDR2 SVGIG (reference sequence). CDR3 bases: TGTGCCTGGAGTGGACAGGGCAGCCACGAGCAGTACGTC. Translating it yields CAWSGQGSHEQYV.

The chain links TRBV29-1 to TRBJ2-1; TRBD2 matches at 14 bases. Germline CDR1 is SQVTM and CDR2 is ANQGSEA. The CDR3 spans 14 residues. With 6 bases clipped from V and 7 bases from J, the junction kept 5 bases outside the gene matches. CDR3 bases: TGCAGCGTACGACTAGCGGGAGGGCGAAATGAGCAGTTCTTC. This gives the protein CSVRLAGGRNEQFF.

This chain joins TRBV27 and TRBJ1-2; 8 nucleotides align to TRBD1. V shed 8 bases and J 5 bases; nucleotides not matched to a gene: 10. CDR3 length: 14 residues. Germline CDR1 MNHEY, CDR2 SMNVEV (reference sequence). CDR3 nucleotide sequence: TGTGCCAGCGGGAACCCTCAGGGGGCGTATGGCTACACCTTC. Encoded protein: CASGNPQGAYGYTF.

The chain couples TRBV12-3 or TRBV12-4 to TRBJ1-4, with 7 positions matching TRBD1. J gave up 1 base and V 4 bases, and 3 bases lay outside the gene matches. The CDR3 runs 15 residues. The CDR3 region is CASSWRTGTNEKLFF. The CDR3 nucleotides read TGTGCCAGCAGTTGGAGGACAGGAACTAATGAAAAACTGTTTTTT.

This clonotype was picked up many times. This rearrangement joins TRBV4-1 to TRBJ1-6, with 7 nucleotides matching TRBD1. Germline trimming cut 0 bases from V and 1 base from J; bases unmatched to any gene: 9. Germline CDR1 is MGHRA and CDR2 is YSYEKL. This CDR3 region has 19 residues. This CDR3 is CASSQDNQGGVSYNSPLHF. The CDR3 coding sequence is TGCGCCAGCAGCCAAGATAACCAGGGGGGAGTATCCTATAATTCACCCCTCCACTTT.

The chain couples TRBV27 to TRBJ2-7, with D tentatively TRBD2 (7 bases). The V gene lost 3 bases and the J gene lost 3 bases, with 15 bases spanning the gap. Germline V gene lookup returns CDR1 MNHEY and CDR2 SMNVEV (reference sequence). The CDR3 sequence is 15 residues long. CDR3 sequence: CASSFKWEGVYEQYF. Here the CDR3 DNA reads TGTGCCAGCAGTTTTAAGTGGGAGGGGGTCTACGAGCAGTACTTC.

The chain has TRBV5-6 and TRBJ2-7, with 14 bases that match TRBD2. The V and J ends lost 4 bases and 6 bases, in that order; junction bases with no gene match: 15. Germline CDR1 reads SGHDT; CDR2 reads YYEEEE. CDR3 length: 18 amino acids. DNA for the CDR3: TGTGCCAGCAGCAAGGACCTGGGGGGACTAGCGGGAGTAATCGAGCAGTACGTC. Its protein product is CASSKDLGGLAGVIEQYV.

The rearrangement uses TRBV6-5 and TRBJ2-1, with D unresolved. The V and J ends lost 0 bases and 1 base respectively, with 10 bases between them. The CDR3 sequence is 16 residues long. CDR1 MNHEY and CDR2 SVGAGI come from the germline V gene. CDR3 residues: CASSYSEIGSYNEQFF. In DNA, the CDR3 is TGTGCCAGCAGTTACTCTGAGATAGGGTCCTACAATGAGCAGTTCTTC.

This clonotype has only one observation. The chain employs TRBV12-3 or TRBV12-4 and TRBJ1-1; D uncertain. Deletions cut 4 bases from V and 1 base from J, with 13 bases between. This CDR3 is built from 15 residues. In DNA, the CDR3 is TGTGCCAGCAGTTCTTACAGAATTAAGAACACTGAAGCTTTCTTT. It codes for CASSSYRIKNTEAFF.

The V call is TRBV6-2 or TRBV6-3, the J call TRBJ2-1; 9 bases align to TRBD2. From germline, CDR1 is MNHEY and CDR2 SVGEGT. The CDR3 is 14 amino acids. Trimming cost V 11 bases and J 5 bases; bases outside gene matches: 10. The CDR3 nucleotides are TGTGCCGGGTCTCTAGCGGGAACCCACAATGAGCAGTTCTTC. Residues: CAGSLAGTHNEQFF.

This chain uses TRBV7-2 with TRBJ2-4; tentatively, D is TRBD2 (6 bases). The germline gives CDR1 SGHTA, CDR2 FQGNSA. This CDR3 has 14 amino acids. V lost 5 bases and J 11 bases, leaving 19 bases between the germline ends. CDR3 DNA: TGTGCCAGCAGCGTACTAGCCGGGCCCACATTTCAGTACTTC. The encoded protein is CASSVLAGPTFQYF.

This chain links TRBV6-2 or TRBV6-3 with TRBJ1-1; weak D call: TRBD1 (5 bases). The germline gives CDR1 MNHEY, CDR2 SVGEGT. The CDR3 totals 13 residues. V was clipped by 2 bases and J by 3 bases, with 7 bases between them. The CDR3: CASSYQGHTEAFF. The CDR3 DNA follows: TGTGCCAGCAGTTACCAGGGCCACACTGAAGCTTTCTTT.

The V gene is TRBV6-2 or TRBV6-3, the J gene TRBJ2-7, with D perhaps matching TRBD2 (5 bases). V was shortened by 10 bases and J by 4 bases, with 14 bases between the two germline ends. The CDR3 totals 12 residues. The V gene's germline CDR1 is MNHEY and CDR2 SVGEGT. The DNA of the CDR3 is TGTGCCACCTGGGGTGGCGGGTACGAGCAGTACTTC. This translates into CATWGGGYEQYF.

The chain links TRBV12-3 or TRBV12-4 to TRBJ1-4; D gene unclear. V gave up 2 bases and J gave up 4 bases, with 17 bases separating them. This CDR3 has 17 amino acids. CDR3 nucleotides: TGTGCCAGCAGTTTAAGGAGGACCGAGGTTTTTAATGAAAAACTGTTTTTT. Protein product: CASSLRRTEVFNEKLFF.

A few counts support this clonotype. V is TRBV7-6 and J is TRBJ2-2; a possible D gene is TRBD1 (6 bases). The length of the CDR3 is 14 residues. Germline V lookup: CDR1 SGHVS, CDR2 FNYEAQ. V was clipped by 0 bases and J by 7 bases, with 9 bases between them. The CDR3 is CASSLAGGVGELFF. As DNA, the CDR3 is TGTGCCAGCAGCTTAGCAGGGGGAGTCGGGGAGCTGTTTTTT.

This clonotype came up many times. The chain is built from TRBV12-3 or TRBV12-4 and TRBJ1-3, with 9 bases aligning to TRBD1. Trimming removed 5 bases from V and 0 bases from J; junction bases left unmatched: 14. The CDR3 length is 19 residues. The CDR3 DNA follows: TGTGCCAGCAGTACTGCGACAGGGGGAGTACTTAGCTCTGGAAACACCATATATTTT. Amino acids: CASSTATGGVLSSGNTIYF.

The sample holds a few counts of this clonotype. The chain employs TRBV10-3 and TRBJ1-1; TRBD1 matches 7 bases. The trim removed 4 bases at V and 1 base at J, leaving 6 bases unmatched. In germline, CDR1 is ENHRY, CDR2 SYGVKD. CDR3 length: 15 amino acids. In DNA, the CDR3 is TGTGCCATCAGTGCCCGCAGGGGGGAGAACACTGAAGCTTTCTTT. As protein: CAISARRGENTEAFF.

The genes are TRBV12-3 or TRBV12-4 and TRBJ2-7; D not certain. This CDR3 comprises 11 residues. V was pared by 8 bases and J by 3 bases, with 8 bases between. CDR3 residues: CASCADYEQYF. CDR3 DNA sequence: TGTGCCAGCTGTGCCGACTACGAGCAGTACTTC.

This clonotype has a count of ten or more. V usage is TRBV7-2 and J usage is TRBJ2-1; possibly TRBD1 for D (5 bases). Germline V gene sequence: CDR1 SGHTA, CDR2 FQGNSA. This CDR3 is built from 12 residues. V was cut by 3 bases and J by 9 bases, with 9 bases left in between. The DNA for the CDR3 is TGTGCCAGCAGCTTCCCAGGGCCTGAGCAGTTCTTC. Translated, it gives CASSFPGPEQFF.

This clonotype was seen at least ten times. The J gene is TRBJ1-2, the V gene TRBV7-8, with TRBD1 as a possible D gene (5 bases). Germline CDR1 reads SGHVS; CDR2 reads FQNEAQ. The CDR3 sequence is 12 residues long. The germline V and J ends were trimmed by 3 bases and 8 bases, with 10 bases remaining between them. The CDR3 loop reads CASSFQGEGYTF. The CDR3 region has the DNA TGTGCCAGCAGCTTCCAGGGTGAGGGCTACACCTTC.

This clonotype was observed many times. CDR3 sequence: CASSPDSGKLFF. In DNA form, the CDR3 reads TGTGCCAGCAGCCCGGACTCAGGAAAACTGTTTTTT. The rearrangement uses TRBV7-2 and TRBJ1-4; D unclear. The CDR3 has 12 amino acids. CDR1 is SGHTA, CDR2 FQGNSA, per germline. The germline V and J ends were trimmed by 5 bases and 10 bases, with 11 bases remaining between them.

The chain uses TRBV5-1 and TRBJ1-3; a weak D match, TRBD1 (6 bases). CDR1 and CDR2 from the germline V gene are SGHRS and YFSETQ. V dropped 6 bases and J dropped 0 bases, with 13 bases sitting between them. CDR3 length equals 15 residues. The CDR3: CASTRGQSSGNTIYF. CDR3 coding DNA: TGCGCCAGCACCAGGGGCCAGAGCTCTGGAAACACCATATATTTT. Full variable domain (outside the CDR3, taken from reference TRBV5-1 and TRBJ1-3): KAGVTQTPRYLIKTRGQQVTLSCSPISGHRSVSWYQQTPGQGLQFLFEYFSETQRNKGNFPGRFSGRQFSNSRSEMNVSTLELGDSALYLCASTRGQSSGNTIYFGEGSWLTVV.

This clonotype was recorded only once. The chain joins TRBV29-1 to TRBJ2-7; D is perhaps TRBD1 or TRBD2 (6 bases each). The germline gives CDR1 SQVTM, CDR2 ANQGSEA. CDR3 length: 15 residues. Trimming pared 1 base from V and 2 bases from J, leaving 15 bases between. CDR3 amino acids: CSVEVVQGGTYEQYV. CDR3 coding DNA: TGCAGCGTTGAAGTGGTGCAAGGGGGGACCTACGAGCAGTACGTC.

This chain uses TRBV5-4 with TRBJ2-1; TRBD2 might be the D (6 bases). CDR1 and CDR2 from the germline V gene are SGHNT and YYREEE (reference sequence). Between the trimmed V and J ends, which lost 0 bases and 9 bases, there was a span of 16 bases. The length of the CDR3 is 15 residues. The CDR3 sequence is CASSLGGIMGAEQFF. The CDR3 bases are TGTGCCAGCAGCTTGGGCGGGATAATGGGTGCTGAGCAGTTCTTC.

This clonotype has a single count. The chain combines TRBV20-1 with TRBJ1-1; 10 bases are a match to TRBD1. CDR1 is DFQATT and CDR2 is SNEGSKA in the germline V gene (reference sequence). CDR3 length equals 14 residues. The V gene end was trimmed by 0 bases and the J gene end by 10 bases; junction bases not matched to a gene: 8. CDR3 amino acids: CSAREETGGRRAFF. In nucleotides, the CDR3 is TGCAGTGCTAGAGAGGAGACAGGGGGCAGGCGAGCTTTCTTT.

This clonotype came up a few times. V gene TRBV28 combines with J gene TRBJ1-2; unclear D gene. V lost 6 bases and J lost 8, with 13 bases in between. Per germline, CDR1 MDHEN and CDR2 SYDVKM. The CDR3 totals 12 residues. In DNA form, the CDR3 reads TGTGCCAGCAGCACCACGTTTGGGGGCTACACCTTC. Translating gives CASSTTFGGYTF.

This clonotype has just a few counts. The rearrangement joins TRBV28 to TRBJ2-1; 10 bases agree with TRBD1. The CDR3 covers 16 residues. Germline V gene lookup returns CDR1 MDHEN and CDR2 SYDVKM. The V and J ends lost 7 bases and 8 bases, in that order; junction bases with no gene match: 14. CDR3 nucleotide sequence: TGTGCCAGCAAAAACCCGGGACAGGGGTTGATCCATGAGCAGTTCTTC. This codes for CASKNPGQGLIHEQFF.

This clonotype was found many times. This chain connects TRBV7-6 to TRBJ2-2; D is perhaps TRBD1 (6 bases). The V and J ends lost 4 bases and 5 bases respectively, with 8 bases between them. The CDR3 consists of 13 residues. Germline CDR1 reads SGHVS; CDR2 reads FNYEAQ. The CDR3, as DNA: TGTGCCAGCAGCTCTCAGGGGACCGGGGAGCTGTTTTTT. It translates to CASSSQGTGELFF.

There are a few counts of this clonotype. V and J are TRBV6-2 or TRBV6-3 and TRBJ2-1; 8 nucleotides align to TRBD2. Germline trimming cut 4 bases from V and 5 bases from J; bases unmatched to any gene: 7. The CDR3 has 15 residues. Germline CDR1 MNHEY, CDR2 SVGEGT. CDR3 residues: CASSFRGLVHNEQFF. CDR3 nucleotide sequence: TGTGCCAGCAGTTTTAGGGGACTAGTCCACAATGAGCAGTTCTTC.